This entry lists 15 T cell receptor beta chains sequenced from one sample in a study of shared clonotypes between healthy human individuals. Sequenced by immunoSEQ multiplex PCR; TCRdb stores in-frame clones only, minus some. The data show 800,000 or so clones, about 96% seen once. Naive CD8 populations comprised CD45RO-negative cells positively selected for CCR7, excluding terminally differentiated effector memory CD45RA+ cells. Sequencing was done on a sample of naive CD8+ T cells sorted from blood. The origin of the receptors is a man younger than 40 in good health.

The chain uses TRBV10-3 and TRBJ1-2; unclear D gene. V gave up 2 bases and J gave up 4 bases, with 8 bases separating them. CDR3 length: 13 amino acids. The V gene's germline CDR1 is ENHRY and CDR2 SYGVKD. CDR3 nucleotide sequence: TGTGCCATCAGTGAGGGGCCGGGCTATGGCTACACCTTC. It is translated as CAISEGPGYGYTF.

This chain connects TRBV11-2 to TRBJ1-3, with D uncertain. The germline V gene has CDR1 SGHAT and CDR2 FQNNGV. This CDR3 spans 14 amino acids. V shed 0 bases and J shed 4 bases, with 7 bases lying between them. The CDR3 loop is CASSLDPLGNTIYF. The CDR3 nucleotides are TGTGCCAGCAGCTTAGATCCCCTAGGAAACACCATATATTTT. Supplemented by reference TRBV11-2 and TRBJ1-3, the full variable domain reads EAGVAQSPRYKIIEKRQSVAFWCNPISGHATLYWYQQILGQGPKLLIQFQNNGVVDDSQLPKDRFSAERLKGVDSTLKIQPAKLEDSAVYLCASSLDPLGNTIYFGEGSWLTVV.

The chain uses TRBV5-4 and TRBJ2-5; 7 bases line up with TRBD2. Looked up from germline, CDR1 is SGHNT and CDR2 is YYREEE (reference sequence). The CDR3 is 15 residues long. The V segment lost 4 bases and the J segment 3 bases; nucleotides outside the gene matches: 9. CDR3 in DNA: TGTGCCAGCAGCCTCCGGGGGGAAGACGAAGAGACCCAGTACTTC. Translated: CASSLRGEDEETQYF.

The chain links TRBV7-7 to TRBJ2-7; the D gene is possibly TRBD1 (5 bases). Per the germline V gene, CDR1 is SSHAT and CDR2 is FNYEAQ (reference sequence). V was clipped by 1 base and J by 5 bases, with 12 bases between them. The CDR3 is 14 residues long. The CDR3 DNA is TGTGCCAGCAGCTTAGGATCAGGGTTCGACGAGCAGTACTTC. Protein product: CASSLGSGFDEQYF. Full variable domain (outside the CDR3, taken from reference TRBV7-7 and TRBJ2-7): GAGVSQSPRYKVTKRGQDVTLRCDPISSHATLYWYQQALGQGPEFLTYFNYEAQPDKSGLPSDRFSAERPEGSISTLTIQRTEQRDSAMYRCASSLGSGFDEQYFGPGTRLTVT.

The rearrangement uses TRBV11-2 and TRBJ2-3, with a possible D match to TRBD2 (6 bases). V dropped 11 bases and J dropped 0 bases, with 18 bases sitting between them. CDR1 is SGHAT and CDR2 is FQNNGV in the germline V gene. There are 15 residues in the CDR3. In nucleotides, the CDR3 is TGTGCCGTTCTGGGGGGATTCCCTAGCACAGATACGCAGTATTTT. As protein: CAVLGGFPSTDTQYF.

The chain links TRBV7-6 to TRBJ2-3; TRBD2 matches at 11 bases. The CDR3 loop spans 16 amino acids. V dropped 2 bases and J dropped 3; count of bases not matched to a gene: 4. CDR1 is SGHVS, CDR2 FNYEAQ, per germline. The chain's CDR3 is CASSLNIAGGTDTQYF. The CDR3, as DNA: TGTGCCAGCAGCTTAAATATAGCGGGAGGGACAGATACGCAGTATTTT.

The rearrangement uses TRBV19 and TRBJ2-1, with TRBD2 identical over 10 bases. The CDR3 covers 15 residues. The J segment lost 3 bases and the V segment lost 5 bases, leaving 4 bases of the junction unmatched. CDR1 LNHDA and CDR2 SQIVND come from the germline V gene (reference sequence). The CDR3 loop reads CASSVTSGIYNEQFF. The CDR3 nucleotides are TGTGCCAGTAGTGTAACTAGCGGGATCTACAATGAGCAGTTCTTC.

This clone was observed a few times. V usage is TRBV2 and J usage is TRBJ1-1; no clear D gene. CDR1 SNHLY and CDR2 FYNNEI come from the germline V gene. V was shortened by 4 bases and J by 1 base, with 7 bases between the two germline ends. This CDR3 has 13 amino acids. The CDR3: CASSAGGNTEAFF. The CDR3 DNA is TGTGCCAGCAGTGCCGGCGGGAACACTGAAGCTTTCTTT.

This sequence joins TRBV28 and TRBJ2-2, with D perhaps TRBD2 (6 bases). CDR3 length: 15 amino acids. The ends were cut back, 5 bases at V and 4 bases at J, with 14 bases in the middle. CDR1 MDHEN and CDR2 SYDVKM come from the germline V gene. The CDR3 DNA is TGTGCCAGCAGTCGATGGGACTCTTCCACCGGGGAGCTGTTTTTT. Translation gives CASSRWDSSTGELFF.

This chain uses TRBV5-6 with TRBJ2-2; the D is unclear. Trimming shortened V by 0 bases and J by 4 bases, and 4 bases separated the two germline ends. Germline V CDR1 and CDR2: SGHDT, YYEEEE. This CDR3 has 13 amino acids. The CDR3 here is CASSLAATGELFF. DNA of the CDR3: TGTGCCAGCAGCTTGGCAGCCACCGGGGAGCTGTTTTTT.

The rearrangement uses TRBV28 and TRBJ1-1, with D unclear. This CDR3 comprises 14 residues. The V and J ends lost 3 bases and 7 bases respectively, with 15 bases between them. In germline, CDR1 is MDHEN, CDR2 SYDVKM. The CDR3 DNA reads as TGTGCCAGCAGTTTTAGTTTGGTATTTGGTGAAGCTTTCTTT. Translation gives CASSFSLVFGEAFF.

The V gene is TRBV25-1, the J gene TRBJ2-1, with D tentatively TRBD2 (5 bases). Germline CDR1 reads MGHDK; CDR2 reads SYGVNS. V lost 1 base and J lost 13, with 14 bases in between. CDR3 size: 13 residues. The CDR3 nucleotides read TGTGCCAGCAGTGAATTGGCTGCGTCTAGCCAGTTCTTC. It encodes CASSELAASSQFF.

The J gene is TRBJ1-5, the V gene TRBV5-1, with 12 nucleotides matching TRBD1. V shed 4 bases and J 8 bases; nucleotides not matched to a gene: 4. Germline loops: CDR1 SGHRS, CDR2 YFSETQ. This CDR3 has 14 residues. CDR3 region: CASSVGTGGEPQHF. The CDR3 nucleotides read TGCGCCAGCAGCGTCGGGACAGGGGGCGAGCCCCAGCATTTT.

The chain joins TRBV30 to TRBJ2-7, with a weak D call TRBD1 (5 bases). The CDR3 loop spans 11 amino acids. Germline V CDR1 and CDR2: GTSNPN, SVGIG (reference sequence). Trimming left V 3 bases short and J 4 bases short, with 7 bases between. CDR3 sequence reads: CAWSPGYEQYF. CDR3 DNA sequence: TGTGCCTGGAGCCCAGGGTACGAGCAGTACTTC.

This clone was seen just once. J is TRBJ2-1 and V is TRBV7-9, with D hard to call. Germline V gives CDR1 SEHNR, CDR2 FQNEAQ (reference sequence). The CDR3 has 15 residues. V was cut by 3 bases and J by 0 bases, with 9 bases left in between. In DNA, the CDR3 is TGTGCCAGCAGCTTTTTAATTGGCTCCTACAATGAGCAGTTCTTC. It codes for CASSFLIGSYNEQFF.